These T cell receptor beta chains were read from a single sample in a study of blood T cell repertoires in COVID-19. Sequencing was performed with immunoSEQ multiplex PCR; in TCRdb, only in-frame clones are kept and a portion is missing. Among roughly 100,000 clones listed, around 81% were seen once. The sequenced sample consisted of peripheral blood. The origin of the receptors is a man aged 55 to 69 with acute or convalescent COVID-19. The CDR3 runs from the conserved cysteine through the conserved F or W. Each record gives: CDR3 length, V gene, clone size, D gene, J gene, CDR3 DNA, CDR3 protein. The D gene is left open where the match is weak. Not every row has a clone size; where given, it reads once, few, many or a size class.

>16|TRBV7-2|NA|TRBD1|TRBJ2-3
TGTGCCAGCAGCTTACAGGGGGCTAGAGTCACAGATACGCAGTATTTT
CASSLQGARVTDTQYF
>13|TRBV12-3/TRBV12-4|NA|TRBD1|TRBJ1-1
TGTGCCAGCAGCCGGACAGGGGTCCGAGAAGCTTTCTTT
CASSRTGVREAFF
>14|TRBV5-1|NA|TRBD1|TRBJ1-1
TGCGCCAGCAGCTTGGAACCTCAGGGGGCTGAAGCTTTCTTT
CASSLEPQGAEAFF
>15|TRBV5-1|few|NA|TRBJ1-1
TGCGCCAGCAGCTTGTACGGACCGACGGGGACTGAAGCTTTCTTT
CASSLYGPTGTEAFF
>16|TRBV19|NA|NA|TRBJ1-3
TGTGCCAGTAGCTTTATCGTCGGACAAACCCGAAACACCATATATTTT
CASSFIVGQTRNTIYF
>11|TRBV20-1|NA|TRBD1|TRBJ2-5
TGCAGCCAGAGGGGGCTCGAGACCCAGTACTTC
CSQRGLETQYF
>14|TRBV6-1|medium-sized|NA|TRBJ2-1
TGTGCCAGCAGTGATGGTCCTGATTTGACTAGGGAGTTCTTC
CASSDGPDLTREFF
>16|TRBV24-1|NA|TRBD2|TRBJ2-3
TGTGCCACCAGTGACCCCGGACTAGCGGGCACAGATACGCAGTATTTT
CATSDPGLAGTDTQYF
>16|TRBV7-2|NA|TRBD1|TRBJ2-5
TGTGCCAGCAGCTTAGCCGGGACAGGGGGCCAAGAGACCCAGTACTTC
CASSLAGTGGQETQYF
>14|TRBV7-9|NA|NA|TRBJ2-3
TGTGCCAGCAGCCTTACAGGGTCGATAGATACGCAGTATTTT
CASSLTGSIDTQYF
>20|TRBV9|NA|TRBD2|TRBJ2-2
TGTGCCAGCAGCGTAGTAGGGGTAGCGGGAGGGCGATGGGACACCGGGGAGCTGTTTTTT
CASSVVGVAGGRWDTGELFF
>15|TRBV6-2/TRBV6-3|NA|TRBD1|TRBJ2-5
TGTGCCAGCAGTGGGACAGGGGGCGGGCAAGAGACCCAGTACTTC
CASSGTGGGQETQYF
>11|TRBV15|once|NA|TRBJ1-5
TGTGCCACCAGCGCCCTAGGGCCCCAGCATTTT
CATSALGPQHF
>13|TRBV28|few|TRBD1|TRBJ1-5
TGTGCCAGCGTCGACAGGGGGTATCAGCCCCAGCATTTT
CASVDRGYQPQHF
>12|TRBV2|NA|NA|TRBJ2-7
TGTGCCAGCAGTGTGGGCGCCTACGAGCAGTACTTC
CASSVGAYEQYF
>15|TRBV6-4|NA|NA|TRBJ2-1
TGTGCCAGCAGTGACTCAGCGGACTCCTACAATGAGCAGTTCTTC
CASSDSADSYNEQFF
>16|TRBV24-1|NA|TRBD2|TRBJ2-5
TGTGCCACCAGTCCCGGGGAGGGAGTATTGAAAGAGACCCAGTACTTC
CATSPGEGVLKETQYF